The clone carrying this TCR beta chain was seen more than once but under ten times. The source of the sample is a study of T-cell memory formation after mild COVID-19. TCRdb called the 5' RACE reads again in MiXCR, with one record for every CDR3 protein. The table has fewer than 700,000 distinct CDR3 sequences, about 20% seen once. V shed 0 bases and J 0 bases; nucleotides not matched to a gene: 14. The CDR3 is made up of 19 amino acids. Per the germline V gene, CDR1 is SGHAT and CDR2 is FQNNGV. The sequence was obtained from an adult woman who had mild COVID-19 (a few samples of this study predate the infection). Cell type and time point are not known. J is TRBJ2-7 and V is TRBV11-2; 7 positions agree with TRBD1. Sequences were obtained from PBMCs or a T cell subset sorted from them (not recorded which). CDR3 in amino acids: CASSLDSAQGYPSSYEQYF. As DNA, the CDR3 is TGTGCCAGCAGCTTAGATTCGGCACAGGGGTACCCAAGCTCCTACGAGCAGTACTTC.